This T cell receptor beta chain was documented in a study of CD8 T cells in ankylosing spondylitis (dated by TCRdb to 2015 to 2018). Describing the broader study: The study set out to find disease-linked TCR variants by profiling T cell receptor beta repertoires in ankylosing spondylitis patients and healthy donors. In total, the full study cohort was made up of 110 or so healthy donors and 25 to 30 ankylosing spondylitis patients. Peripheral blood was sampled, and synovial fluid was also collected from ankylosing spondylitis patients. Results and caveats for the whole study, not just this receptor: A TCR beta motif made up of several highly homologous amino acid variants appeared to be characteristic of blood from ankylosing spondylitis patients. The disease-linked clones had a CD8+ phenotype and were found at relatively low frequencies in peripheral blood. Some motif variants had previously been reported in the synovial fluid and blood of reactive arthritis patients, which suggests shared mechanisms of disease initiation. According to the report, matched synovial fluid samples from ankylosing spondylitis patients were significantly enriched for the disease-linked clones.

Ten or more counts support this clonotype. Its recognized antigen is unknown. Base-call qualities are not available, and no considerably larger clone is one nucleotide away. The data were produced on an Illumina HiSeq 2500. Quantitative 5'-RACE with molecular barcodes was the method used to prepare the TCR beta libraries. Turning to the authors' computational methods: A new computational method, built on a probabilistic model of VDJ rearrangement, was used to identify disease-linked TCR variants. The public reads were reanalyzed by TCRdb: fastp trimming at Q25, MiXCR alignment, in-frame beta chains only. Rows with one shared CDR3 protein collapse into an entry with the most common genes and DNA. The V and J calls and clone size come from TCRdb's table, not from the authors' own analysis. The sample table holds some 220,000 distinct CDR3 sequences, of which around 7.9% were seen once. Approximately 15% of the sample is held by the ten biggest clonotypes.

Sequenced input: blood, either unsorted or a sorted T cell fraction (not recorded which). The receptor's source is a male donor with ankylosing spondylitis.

CDR3 reads: CASSLSGRRDTQYF. The DNA sequence is TGTGCCAGCAGCTTATCCGGAAGGCGTGATACGCAGTATTTT. The rearranged segments are TRBV7-2 and TRBJ2-3; no D gene is confidently identified. V was cut back by 2 bases and J by 6 bases, leaving a gap of 12 bases between them. Inclusive of the bounding cysteine and phenylalanine, the CDR3 is 14 residues long. The only DNA kept is the CDR3, 42 bases in frame from the first base. CDR1 is given as SGHTA and CDR2 as FQGNSA, both from the germline V gene.